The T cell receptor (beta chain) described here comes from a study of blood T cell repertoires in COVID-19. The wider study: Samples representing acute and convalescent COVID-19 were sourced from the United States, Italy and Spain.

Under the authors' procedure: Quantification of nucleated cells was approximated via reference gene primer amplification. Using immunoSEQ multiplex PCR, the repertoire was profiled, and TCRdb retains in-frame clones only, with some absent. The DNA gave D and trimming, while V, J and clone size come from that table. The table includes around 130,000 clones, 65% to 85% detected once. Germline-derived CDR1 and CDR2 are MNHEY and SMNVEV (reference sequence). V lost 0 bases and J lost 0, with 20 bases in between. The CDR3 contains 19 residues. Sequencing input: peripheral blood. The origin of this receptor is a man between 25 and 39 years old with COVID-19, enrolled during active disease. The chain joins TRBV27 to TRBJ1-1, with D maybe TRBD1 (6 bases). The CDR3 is CASSLSPRADSRLNTEAFF. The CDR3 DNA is TGTGCCAGCAGTTTATCCCCTAGGGCGGACAGTCGGTTGAACACTGAAGCTTTCTTT.